This TCR beta chain was documented in a study of cytotoxic CD8 clonotypes in ibrutinib-treated CLL. Profiled with immunoSEQ multiplex PCR; TCRdb holds only in-frame clones, not every one. The sample consists of about 130,000 clones, 80% to 85% of them appearing once. The CDR3 has 14 amino acids. Per the germline V gene, CDR1 is SGHNT and CDR2 is YYREEE (reference sequence). The trim removed 0 bases at V and 4 bases at J, leaving 1 base unmatched. This clone came up a few times. This chain joins TRBV5-4 and TRBJ2-7; TRBD1 matches 10 bases. Sequenced here: PBMCs, sampled after 24 months of ibrutinib treatment. The receptor was derived from a human donor with chronic lymphocytic leukemia. CDR3 loop: CASSLGTGGYEQYF. CDR3 DNA: TGTGCCAGCAGCTTGGGGACAGGGGGGTACGAGCAGTACTTC.